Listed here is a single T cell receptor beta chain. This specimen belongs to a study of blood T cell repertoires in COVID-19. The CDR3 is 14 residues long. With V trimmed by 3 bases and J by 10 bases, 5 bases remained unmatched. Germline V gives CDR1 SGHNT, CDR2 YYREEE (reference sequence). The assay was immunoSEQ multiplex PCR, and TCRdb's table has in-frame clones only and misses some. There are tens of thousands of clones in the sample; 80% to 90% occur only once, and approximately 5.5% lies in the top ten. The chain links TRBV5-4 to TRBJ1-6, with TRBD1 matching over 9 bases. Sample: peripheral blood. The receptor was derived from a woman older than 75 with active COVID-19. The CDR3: CASSWDRVGSPLHF. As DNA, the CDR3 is TGTGCCAGCAGCTGGGACAGGGTCGGATCACCCCTCCACTTT.